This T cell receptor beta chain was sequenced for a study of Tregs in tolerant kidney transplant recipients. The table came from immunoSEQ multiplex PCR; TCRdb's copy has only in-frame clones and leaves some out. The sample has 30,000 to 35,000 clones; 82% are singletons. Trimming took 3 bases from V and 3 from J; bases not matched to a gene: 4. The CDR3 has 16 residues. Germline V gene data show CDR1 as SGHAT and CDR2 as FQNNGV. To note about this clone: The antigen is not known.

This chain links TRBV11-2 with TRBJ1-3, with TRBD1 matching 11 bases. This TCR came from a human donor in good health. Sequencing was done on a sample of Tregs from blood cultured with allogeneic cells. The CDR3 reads CASSLWTGGGGNTIYF. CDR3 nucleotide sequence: TGTGCCAGCAGCTTGTGGACAGGGGGCGGTGGAAACACCATATATTTT.